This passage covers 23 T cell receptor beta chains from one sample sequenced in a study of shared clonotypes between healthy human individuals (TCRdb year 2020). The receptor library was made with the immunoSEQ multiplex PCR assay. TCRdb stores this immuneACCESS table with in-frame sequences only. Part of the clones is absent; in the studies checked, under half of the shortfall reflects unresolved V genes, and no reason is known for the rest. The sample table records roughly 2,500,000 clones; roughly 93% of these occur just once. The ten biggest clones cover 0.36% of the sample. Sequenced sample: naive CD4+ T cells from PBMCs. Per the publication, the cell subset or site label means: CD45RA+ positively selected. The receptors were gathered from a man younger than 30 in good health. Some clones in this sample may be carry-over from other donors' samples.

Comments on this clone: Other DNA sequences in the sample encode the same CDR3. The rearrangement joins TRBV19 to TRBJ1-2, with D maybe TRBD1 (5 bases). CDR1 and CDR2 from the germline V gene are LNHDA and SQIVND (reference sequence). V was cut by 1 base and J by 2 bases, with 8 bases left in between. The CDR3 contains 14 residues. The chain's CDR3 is CASSIARGNYGYTF. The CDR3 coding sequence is TGTGCCAGTAGTATAGCGCGGGGCAACTATGGCTACACCTTC.

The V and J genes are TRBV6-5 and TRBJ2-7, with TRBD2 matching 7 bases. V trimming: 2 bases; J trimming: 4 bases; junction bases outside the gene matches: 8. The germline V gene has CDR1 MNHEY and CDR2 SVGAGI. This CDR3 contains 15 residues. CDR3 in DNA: TGTGCCAGCAGTTACAGTGCGACTAGCATTTACGAGCAGTACTTC. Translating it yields CASSYSATSIYEQYF.

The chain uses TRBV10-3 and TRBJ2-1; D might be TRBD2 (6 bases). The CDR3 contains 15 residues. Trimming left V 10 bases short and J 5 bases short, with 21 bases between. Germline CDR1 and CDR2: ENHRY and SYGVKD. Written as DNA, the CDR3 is TGTGCCAGCACCGCCAGGGTCGGGAGTGACAATGAGCAGTTCTTC. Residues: CASTARVGSDNEQFF.

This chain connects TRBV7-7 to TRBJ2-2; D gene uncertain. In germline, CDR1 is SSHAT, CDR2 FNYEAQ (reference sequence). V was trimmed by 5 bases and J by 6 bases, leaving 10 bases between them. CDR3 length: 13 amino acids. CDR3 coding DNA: TGTGCCAGCAGCGCACAGTTAGCCGGGGAGCTGTTTTTT. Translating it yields CASSAQLAGELFF.

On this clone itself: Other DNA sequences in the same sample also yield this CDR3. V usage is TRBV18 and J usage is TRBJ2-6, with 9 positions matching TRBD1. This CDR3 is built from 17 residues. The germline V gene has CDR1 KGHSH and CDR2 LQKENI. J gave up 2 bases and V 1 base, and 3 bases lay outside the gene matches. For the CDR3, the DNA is TGTGCCAGCTCACCACTGGGACAGGGCGCTGGGGCCAACGTCCTGACTTTC. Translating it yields CASSPLGQGAGANVLTF.

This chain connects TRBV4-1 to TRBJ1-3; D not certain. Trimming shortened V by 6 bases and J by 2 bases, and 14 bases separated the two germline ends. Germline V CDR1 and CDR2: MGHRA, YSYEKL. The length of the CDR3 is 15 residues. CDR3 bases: TGCGCCAGCAGGATGTCCGGAGGGACTGGAAACACCATATATTTT. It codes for CASRMSGGTGNTIYF.

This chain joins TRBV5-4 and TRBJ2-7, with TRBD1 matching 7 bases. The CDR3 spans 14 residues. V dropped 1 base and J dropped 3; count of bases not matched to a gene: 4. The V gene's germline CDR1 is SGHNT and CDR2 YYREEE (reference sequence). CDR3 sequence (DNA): TGTGCCAGCAGCTTGCGACAGGGAATCTACGAGCAGTACTTC. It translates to CASSLRQGIYEQYF.

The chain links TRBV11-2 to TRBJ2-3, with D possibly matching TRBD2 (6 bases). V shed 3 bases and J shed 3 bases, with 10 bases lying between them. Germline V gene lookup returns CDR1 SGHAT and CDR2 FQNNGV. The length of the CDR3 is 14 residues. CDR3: CASSLTRETDTQYF. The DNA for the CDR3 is TGTGCCAGCAGCTTGACCCGGGAGACAGATACGCAGTATTTT.

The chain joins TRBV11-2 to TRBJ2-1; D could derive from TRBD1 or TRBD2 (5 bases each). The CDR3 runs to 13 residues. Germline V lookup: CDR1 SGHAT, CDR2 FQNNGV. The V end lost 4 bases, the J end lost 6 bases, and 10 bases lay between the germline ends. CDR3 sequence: CASSWDGFNEQFF. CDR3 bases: TGTGCCAGCAGCTGGGACGGTTTCAATGAGCAGTTCTTC.

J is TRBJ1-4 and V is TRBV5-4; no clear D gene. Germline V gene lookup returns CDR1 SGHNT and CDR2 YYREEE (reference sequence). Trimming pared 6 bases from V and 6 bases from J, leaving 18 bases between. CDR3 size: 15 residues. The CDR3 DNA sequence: TGTGCCAGCACCTCACGCGTCGGCGGCTATGAAAAACTGTTTTTT. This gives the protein CASTSRVGGYEKLFF.

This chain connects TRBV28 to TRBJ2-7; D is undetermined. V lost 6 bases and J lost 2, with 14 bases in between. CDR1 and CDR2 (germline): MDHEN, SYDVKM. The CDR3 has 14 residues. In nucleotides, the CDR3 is TGTGCCAGCAGCGTCGAACCCCGGGCCTACGAGCAGTACTTC. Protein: CASSVEPRAYEQYF. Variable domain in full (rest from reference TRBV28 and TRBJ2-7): DVKVTQSSRYLVKRTGEKVFLECVQDMDHENMFWYRQDPGLGLRLIYFSYDVKMKEKGDIPEGYSVSREKKERFSLILESASTNQTSMYLCASSVEPRAYEQYFGPGTRLTVT.

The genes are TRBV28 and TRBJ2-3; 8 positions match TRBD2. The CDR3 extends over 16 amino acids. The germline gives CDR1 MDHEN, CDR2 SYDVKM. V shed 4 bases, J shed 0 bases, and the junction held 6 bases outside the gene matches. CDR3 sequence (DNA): TGTGCCAGCAGTTCAAGACTAGCGTCGAGCACAGATACGCAGTATTTT. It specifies CASSSRLASSTDTQYF.

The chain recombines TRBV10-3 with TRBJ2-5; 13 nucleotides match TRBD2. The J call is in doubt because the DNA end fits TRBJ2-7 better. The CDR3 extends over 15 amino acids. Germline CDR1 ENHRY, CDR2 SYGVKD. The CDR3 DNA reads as TGTGCCATCGCCAGGACTAGCGGGAGCTCCTACGAGCAGTACTTC. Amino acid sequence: CAIARTSGSSYEQYF.

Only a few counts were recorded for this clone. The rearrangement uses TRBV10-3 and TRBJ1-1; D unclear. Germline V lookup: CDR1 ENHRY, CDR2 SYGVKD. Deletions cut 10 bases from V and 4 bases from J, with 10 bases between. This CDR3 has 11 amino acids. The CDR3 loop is CATRGATEAFF. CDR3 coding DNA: TGTGCCACTAGAGGAGCCACTGAAGCTTTCTTT.

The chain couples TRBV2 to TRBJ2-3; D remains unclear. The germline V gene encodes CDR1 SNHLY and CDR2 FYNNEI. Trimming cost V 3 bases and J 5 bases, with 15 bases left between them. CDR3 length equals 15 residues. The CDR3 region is CASSEVDGVGDTQYF. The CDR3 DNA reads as TGTGCCAGCAGTGAGGTGGACGGTGTAGGAGATACGCAGTATTTT.

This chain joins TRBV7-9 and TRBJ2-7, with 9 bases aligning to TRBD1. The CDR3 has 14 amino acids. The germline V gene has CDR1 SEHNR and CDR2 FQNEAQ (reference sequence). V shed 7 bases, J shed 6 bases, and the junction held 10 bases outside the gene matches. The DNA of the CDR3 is TGTGCCAGCACCTTGGGACAGGGCGGATCCGAGCAGTACTTC. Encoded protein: CASTLGQGGSEQYF.

This chain's CDR3 is CASSTQTGSNEQFF. In DNA, the CDR3 is TGTGCCAGCAGCACCCAGACAGGGTCCAATGAGCAGTTCTTC. This chain joins TRBV7-9 and TRBJ2-1; 7 bases align to TRBD1. J was trimmed by 6 bases and V by 5 bases; bases with no gene match: 7. Germline V CDR1 and CDR2: SEHNR, FQNEAQ (reference sequence). The CDR3 contains 14 residues.

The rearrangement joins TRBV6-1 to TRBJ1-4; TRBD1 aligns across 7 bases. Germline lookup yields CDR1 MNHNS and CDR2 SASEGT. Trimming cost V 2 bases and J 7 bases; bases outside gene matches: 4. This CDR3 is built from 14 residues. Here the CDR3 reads CASSERGRGEKLFF. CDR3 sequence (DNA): TGTGCCAGCAGTGAAAGGGGGCGAGGTGAAAAACTGTTTTTT.

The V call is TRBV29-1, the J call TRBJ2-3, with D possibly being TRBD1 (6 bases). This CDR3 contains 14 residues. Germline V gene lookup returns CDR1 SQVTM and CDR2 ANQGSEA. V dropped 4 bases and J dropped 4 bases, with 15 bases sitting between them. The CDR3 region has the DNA TGCAGCGTTGTAAGGGTACAGGGTGCAGATACGCAGTATTTT. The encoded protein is CSVVRVQGADTQYF.

CDR3 sequence reads: CASSATGARELFF. DNA of the CDR3: TGTGCCAGCAGCGCGACAGGGGCCAGGGAGCTGTTTTTT. This chain uses TRBV9 with TRBJ2-2; 8 bases are a match to TRBD1. The J segment lost 9 bases and the V segment lost 3 bases, leaving 4 bases of the junction unmatched. Germline CDR1 is SGDLS and CDR2 is YYNGEE. The CDR3 is made up of 13 amino acids.

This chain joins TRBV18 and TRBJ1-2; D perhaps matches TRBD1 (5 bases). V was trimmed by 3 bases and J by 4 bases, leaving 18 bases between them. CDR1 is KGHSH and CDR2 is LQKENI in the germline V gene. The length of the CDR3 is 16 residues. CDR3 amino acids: CASSPQTGVSGYGYTF. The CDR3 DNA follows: TGTGCCAGCTCACCTCAAACAGGCGTCTCGGGCTATGGCTACACCTTC.

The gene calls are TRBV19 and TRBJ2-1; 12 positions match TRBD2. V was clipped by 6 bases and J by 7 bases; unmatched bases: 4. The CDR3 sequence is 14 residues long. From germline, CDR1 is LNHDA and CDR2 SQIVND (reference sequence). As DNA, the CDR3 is TGTGCCAGTAGGTCTAGCGGGAGGGGTAATGAGCAGTTCTTC. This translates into CASRSSGRGNEQFF.

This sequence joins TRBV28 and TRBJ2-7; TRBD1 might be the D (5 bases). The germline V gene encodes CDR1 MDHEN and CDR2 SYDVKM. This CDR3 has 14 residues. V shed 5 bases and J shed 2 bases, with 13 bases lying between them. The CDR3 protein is CASSDGHGTYEQYF. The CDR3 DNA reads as TGTGCCAGCAGTGATGGACATGGGACCTACGAGCAGTACTTC.